These 29 T cell receptor beta chains came from one sample sequenced in a study of blood T cell repertoires in COVID-19 (dated by TCRdb to about 2020). Libraries came from the immunoSEQ multiplex PCR assay. Sourced from immuneACCESS, this table was stored by TCRdb with only in-frame sequences that have V and J called. A share of the clones is absent; for the studies checked, an unresolved V gene accounts for under half, and the remainder has no known explanation. This sample has about 250,000 clones in its table, and roughly 84% of those were observed once. The ten largest clones capture 1.5% to 1.7% of the sample. The sequenced sample was peripheral blood. These receptors all come from a woman between 40 and 50 years old who had recovered from COVID-19.

V gene TRBV6-1 combines with J gene TRBJ2-5, with a weak D call TRBD2 (6 bases). The CDR3 totals 16 residues. Trimming left V 4 bases short and J 3 bases short, with 18 bases between. The V gene's germline CDR1 is MNHNS and CDR2 SASEGT. CDR3 loop: CASSAGDPLLEETQYF. The CDR3 nucleotides read TGTGCCAGCAGTGCGGGGGACCCTCTTCTTGAAGAGACCCAGTACTTC.

The chain combines TRBV5-1 with TRBJ2-7; a possible D gene is TRBD1 (6 bases). Germline-derived CDR1 and CDR2 are SGHRS and YFSETQ. CDR3 length equals 14 residues. Between the trimmed V and J ends, which lost 5 bases and 0 bases, there was a span of 12 bases. The CDR3 DNA is TGCGCCAGCAGACGACAGGAGAGCTCCTACGAGCAGTACTTC. Its translation is CASRRQESSYEQYF.

V is TRBV20-1 and J is TRBJ2-7; D is possibly TRBD1 (6 bases). Per the germline V gene, CDR1 is DFQATT and CDR2 is SNEGSKA (reference sequence). The CDR3 runs 11 residues. DNA of the CDR3: TGCAACCCACGGACAGCTTACGAGCAGTACTTC. It translates to CNPRTAYEQYF.

The chain joins TRBV5-4 to TRBJ2-5; D may be TRBD1 (5 bases). Germline V gene data show CDR1 as SGHNT and CDR2 as YYREEE (reference sequence). V was trimmed by 4 bases and J by 2 bases, leaving 12 bases between them. The CDR3 has 14 amino acids. CDR3 amino acids: CASSLQGRQETQYF. The CDR3 DNA follows: TGTGCCAGCAGCCTCCAGGGTAGGCAAGAGACCCAGTACTTC.

V usage is TRBV5-1 and J usage is TRBJ2-3; 10 bases align to TRBD1. CDR3 length equals 14 residues. The trim removed 5 bases at V and 5 bases at J, leaving 5 bases unmatched. The V gene's germline CDR1 is SGHRS and CDR2 YFSETQ. The CDR3 is CASRIGQGGDTQYF. DNA for the CDR3: TGCGCCAGCAGGATAGGACAGGGGGGAGATACGCAGTATTTT.

This chain connects TRBV28 to TRBJ1-5; a possible D gene is TRBD1 (5 bases). Looked up from germline, CDR1 is MDHEN and CDR2 is SYDVKM. The CDR3 length is 14 residues. The V gene lost 6 bases and the J gene lost 4 bases, with 13 bases spanning the gap. DNA for the CDR3: TGTGCCAGCAGAGGCAGGGAAGGTAATCAGCCCCAGCATTTT. Residues: CASRGREGNQPQHF.

This clone has just one count. V is TRBV5-4 and J is TRBJ2-1; D is undetermined. Germline V CDR1 and CDR2: SGHNT, YYREEE (reference sequence). The CDR3 is made up of 11 amino acids. Trimming took off 7 bases at V and 8 bases at J, with 10 bases between the two ends. CDR3 bases: TGTGCCAGCCAAGAGTTGGATGAGCAGTTCTTC. Translation: CASQELDEQFF.

A remark on this clone: Sequence at one end of the junction differs from germline and may be a read error. The chain couples TRBV4-1 to TRBJ2-5; 7 nucleotides agree with TRBD1. Germline V CDR1 and CDR2: MGHRA, YSYEKL. The CDR3 has 15 amino acids. The CDR3 coding sequence is TGCGCCAGCAGCCAAGGGGACAGATTACAAGAGTCCCAGTACTTC. Its translation: CASSQGDRLQESQYF.

The chain is built from TRBV29-1 and TRBJ1-2; TRBD1 is a possible D gene (6 bases). Trimming removed 6 bases from V and 6 bases from J, with 17 bases in between. This CDR3 region has 13 residues. Germline CDR1 reads SQVTM; CDR2 reads ANQGSEA. The CDR3 spells CSVAGALKDGYTF. CDR3 nucleotides: TGCAGCGTAGCAGGGGCTTTGAAGGATGGCTACACCTTC. The whole variable domain, remainder taken from reference TRBV29-1 and TRBJ1-2, is SAVISQKPSRDICQRGTSLTIQCQVDSQVTMMFWYRQQPGQSLTLIATANQGSEATYESGFVIDKFPISRPNLTFSTLTVSNMSPEDSSIYLCSVAGALKDGYTFGSGTRLTVV.

The chain couples TRBV5-4 to TRBJ1-1; 8 nucleotides align to TRBD1. The CDR3 spans 14 residues. In germline, CDR1 is SGHNT, CDR2 YYREEE (reference sequence). V was clipped by 4 bases and J by 10 bases; unmatched bases: 12. The CDR3 DNA follows: TGTGCCAGCAGCCCCGACAGGGGAACCCGTGTAGCTTTCTTT. It codes for CASSPDRGTRVAFF.

This clone was counted once. The chain has TRBV11-2 and TRBJ1-3; D not certain. Germline-derived CDR1 and CDR2 are SGHAT and FQNNGV. Trimming left V 1 base short and J 0 bases short, with 13 bases between. The CDR3 is made up of 17 amino acids. For the CDR3, the DNA is TGTGCCAGCAGCTTAGTTTATAGCCAAGTCTCTGGAAACACCATATATTTT. Translation: CASSLVYSQVSGNTIYF.

The chain carries TRBV11-3 and TRBJ2-3; 8 bases line up with TRBD1. The junction had 8 bases not matched to a gene; V was cut back by 5 bases and J by 1 base. CDR1 and CDR2 from the germline V gene are SGHNT and YENEEA. This CDR3 comprises 16 residues. The CDR3 coding sequence is TGTGCCAGCAGCCCGCAGACGACAGGGGGCACAGATACGCAGTATTTT. It translates to CASSPQTTGGTDTQYF.

V usage is TRBV3-1 (or the pseudogene TRBV3-2) and J usage is TRBJ1-3; D gene uncertain. The V end lost 6 bases, the J end lost 0 bases, and 9 bases lay between the germline ends. The CDR3 runs 14 residues. Germline V gene lookup returns CDR1 LGHDT and CDR2 YNNKEL (reference sequence). The CDR3 nucleotides read TGTGCCAGCAGGGGCGCGGGCTCTGGAAACACCATATATTTT. Its translation is CASRGAGSGNTIYF.

The V gene is TRBV5-1, the J gene TRBJ2-5; 10 bases align to TRBD2. CDR3 length: 16 amino acids. Germline CDR1 SGHRS, CDR2 YFSETQ. Unmatched junction bases numbered 6, after V lost 0 bases and J lost 4 bases. CDR3 loop: CASSLASGGDRETQYF. The CDR3 coding sequence is TGCGCCAGCAGCTTGGCCAGCGGGGGGGACCGAGAGACCCAGTACTTC.

This chain joins TRBV4-1 and TRBJ1-1; 10 positions match TRBD1. V lost 0 bases, J lost 1 base, and 2 bases stayed unmatched. From germline, CDR1 is MGHRA and CDR2 YSYEKL. This CDR3 spans 16 amino acids. CDR3 protein: CASSQDRTGGNTEAFF. The CDR3 DNA sequence: TGCGCCAGCAGCCAAGATAGGACAGGGGGGAACACTGAAGCTTTCTTT.

J is TRBJ2-1 and V is TRBV5-1; D is perhaps TRBD2 (6 bases). Germline lookup yields CDR1 SGHRS and CDR2 YFSETQ. The CDR3 is 15 residues long. V was clipped by 2 bases and J by 4 bases, with 13 bases between them. CDR3 protein: CASSLGDWVYNEQFF. CDR3 bases: TGCGCCAGCAGCTTAGGGGACTGGGTTTACAATGAGCAGTTCTTC.

The gene calls are TRBV3-1 (or the pseudogene TRBV3-2) and TRBJ1-2; possible D gene TRBD1, 6 bases. The CDR3 sequence is 15 residues long. Germline V CDR1 and CDR2: LGHDT, YNNKEL (reference sequence). V was pared by 3 bases and J by 2 bases, with 13 bases between. CDR3 coding DNA: TGTGCCAGCAGCCACTTGGACAGCCTGAACTATGGCTACACCTTC. Translating it yields CASSHLDSLNYGYTF.

This rearrangement joins TRBV7-2 to TRBJ1-6, with D maybe TRBD1 (6 bases). The V end was cut by 1 base, the J end by 4 bases, with 11 bases between. This CDR3 contains 16 residues. Germline loops: CDR1 SGHTA, CDR2 FQGNSA. DNA for the CDR3: TGTGCCAGCAGCTTAGACCCTAGGGGGTATAATTCACCCCTCCACTTT. This sequence encodes CASSLDPRGYNSPLHF.

This chain connects TRBV7-9 to TRBJ1-2, with 7 bases matching TRBD1. Trimming took 4 bases from V and 1 from J; bases not matched to a gene: 9. This CDR3 region has 16 residues. Germline V gene sequence: CDR1 SEHNR, CDR2 FQNEAQ (reference sequence). CDR3: CASSSTGQSYNYGYTF. The DNA for the CDR3 is TGTGCCAGCAGCTCAACGGGACAGTCTTATAACTATGGCTACACCTTC.

This clone showed up just a few times. J is TRBJ2-7 and V is TRBV7-9, with 9 bases lining up with TRBD1. J was trimmed by 0 bases and V by 2 bases; bases with no gene match: 2. This CDR3 is 15 amino acids long. Germline V CDR1 and CDR2: SEHNR, FQNEAQ (reference sequence). CDR3 nucleotide sequence: TGTGCCAGCAGCTTATGGGGACAGGGCTCCTACGAGCAGTACTTC. Its translation is CASSLWGQGSYEQYF.

V gene TRBV2 combines with J gene TRBJ1-4; D remains unclear. This CDR3 has 12 residues. CDR1 and CDR2 from the germline V gene are SNHLY and FYNNEI. Between the trimmed V and J ends, which lost 7 bases and 5 bases, there was a span of 8 bases. CDR3 amino acids: CASTVMNEKLFF. The CDR3 nucleotides read TGTGCCAGCACGGTTATGAATGAAAAACTGTTTTTT.

This rearrangement joins TRBV6-5 to TRBJ1-1; D may be TRBD1 (6 bases). The CDR3 covers 15 residues. Germline-derived CDR1 and CDR2 are MNHEY and SVGAGI. Trimming left V 5 bases short and J 0 bases short, with 13 bases between. CDR3 sequence reads: CASSLTGSMNTEAFF. The CDR3, as DNA: TGTGCCAGCAGTCTAACAGGGTCCATGAACACTGAAGCTTTCTTT.

The gene calls are TRBV28 and TRBJ1-2; D is unclear. V lost 8 bases and J 8 bases, leaving 21 bases between the germline ends. There are 14 residues in the CDR3. Germline-derived CDR1 and CDR2 are MDHEN and SYDVKM. The CDR3, as DNA: TGTGCCAGCCTCACACAACGGGAGGCTTGGGGCTACACCTTC. Residues: CASLTQREAWGYTF.

In this sample, this clone turned up once. The V and J genes are TRBV20-1 and TRBJ2-4, with TRBD2 matching 7 bases. Germline V gene data show CDR1 as DFQATT and CDR2 as SNEGSKA (reference sequence). This CDR3 has 10 amino acids. The CDR3 DNA reads as TGCAGCGCGGGGGTCCTAGTTCAGTACTTC. This encodes CSAGVLVQYF.

The chain couples TRBV6-5 to TRBJ1-2, with 10 positions matching TRBD1. This CDR3 is 13 amino acids long. CDR1 is MNHEY, CDR2 SVGAGI, per germline. V trimming: 6 bases; J trimming: 6 bases; junction bases outside the gene matches: 4. The CDR3 region has the DNA TGTGCCAGCAGCCGACAGGGGGCTGATGGCTACACCTTC. As protein: CASSRQGADGYTF.

The chain is built from TRBV19 and TRBJ1-1, with D hard to call. The CDR3 is 15 amino acids. Trimming took off 1 base at V and 2 bases at J, with 11 bases between the two ends. Per germline, CDR1 LNHDA and CDR2 SQIVND (reference sequence). The CDR3 coding sequence is TGTGCCAGTAGTATAGGTGGAGCGGGAAACACTGAAGCTTTCTTT. Encoded protein: CASSIGGAGNTEAFF.

A few counts support this clone. V gene TRBV9 combines with J gene TRBJ1-6, with D possibly TRBD1 on 6 matching bases. The V gene's germline CDR1 is SGDLS and CDR2 YYNGEE. Trimming left V 0 bases short and J 7 bases short, with 11 bases between. CDR3 length equals 15 residues. This chain's CDR3 is CASSVGGGGNSPLHF. The CDR3 nucleotides read TGTGCCAGCAGCGTAGGAGGGGGAGGGAATTCACCCCTCCACTTT.

This clone was recorded many times. The rearrangement links TRBV6-5 to TRBJ2-2; D unresolved. V was clipped by 2 bases and J by 6 bases, with 7 bases between them. The CDR3 contains 13 residues. Germline-derived CDR1 and CDR2 are MNHEY and SVGAGI. CDR3 loop: CASSYISAGELFF. The DNA of the CDR3 is TGTGCCAGCAGTTACATCAGTGCCGGGGAGCTGTTTTTT.

This sequence joins TRBV28 and TRBJ1-4; no clear D. V gave up 5 bases and J gave up 10 bases, with 11 bases separating them. The V gene's germline CDR1 is MDHEN and CDR2 SYDVKM. CDR3 length equals 12 residues. The CDR3 protein is CASSTVGGKLFF. For the CDR3, the DNA is TGTGCCAGCAGTACGGTTGGAGGAAAACTGTTTTTT.